The 18 T cell receptor beta chains listed next were all sequenced from one sample in a study of blood T cell repertoires in COVID-19. The repertoire was sequenced with immunoSEQ multiplex PCR; TCRdb's copy has only in-frame clones and lacks some. The profile shows 150,000 or so clones, under 90% of them singletons. Sample: PBMCs or T cells enriched from blood (not recorded which). The receptor source for this set is a woman in her sixties who had recovered from COVID-19.

There are a few counts of this clone. J is TRBJ2-5 and V is TRBV7-2; no definite D call. V was trimmed by 3 bases and J by 1 base, leaving 6 bases between them. Germline V gene lookup returns CDR1 SGHTA and CDR2 FQGNSA. This CDR3 has 13 amino acids. The CDR3 loop is CASSFSGQETQYF. The CDR3 nucleotides are TGTGCCAGCAGCTTCTCCGGCCAAGAGACCCAGTACTTC. Full variable domain (remainder filled in from reference TRBV7-2 and TRBJ2-5): GAGVSQSPSNKVTEKGKDVELRCDPISGHTALYWYRQSLGQGLEFLIYFQGNSAPDKSGLPSDRFSAERTGGSVSTLTIQRTQQEDSAVYLCASSFSGQETQYFGPGTRLLVL.

This clone was seen more than once but under ten times. The J gene is TRBJ1-1, the V gene TRBV6-5; TRBD1 matches at 8 bases. Per the germline V gene, CDR1 is MNHEY and CDR2 is SVGAGI. The ends lost 8 bases at V and 2 bases at J; junction bases unmatched: 7. This CDR3 spans 14 amino acids. CDR3 loop: CASGGTGGNTEAFF. CDR3 sequence (DNA): TGTGCCAGCGGAGGGACAGGAGGAAACACTGAAGCTTTCTTT.

The V gene is TRBV27, the J gene TRBJ1-1, with 8 bases identical to TRBD1. Per germline, CDR1 MNHEY and CDR2 SMNVEV (reference sequence). V gave up 2 bases and J gave up 0 bases; unmatched junction bases: 2. The CDR3 spans 15 residues. The CDR3 sequence is CASSLDRGLNTEAFF. In nucleotides, the CDR3 is TGTGCCAGCAGTTTAGACAGGGGTCTGAACACTGAAGCTTTCTTT.

V and J are TRBV6-2 or TRBV6-3 and TRBJ2-5, with 8 bases fitting TRBD2. The CDR3 sequence is 15 residues long. With V trimmed by 2 bases and J by 5 bases, 7 bases remained unmatched. Germline-derived CDR1 and CDR2 are MNHEY and SVGEGT. The CDR3 region has the DNA TGTGCCAGCAGTTACAGTTCTAGCGGGTCTGAGACCCAGTACTTC. This sequence encodes CASSYSSSGSETQYF.

A remark on this clone: Additional DNA sequences in this sample encode the identical CDR3. The chain joins TRBV9 to TRBJ2-1; 8 positions agree with TRBD2. With 3 bases clipped from V and 0 bases from J, the junction kept 5 bases outside the gene matches. Germline lookup yields CDR1 SGDLS and CDR2 YYNGEE. CDR3 length: 16 amino acids. CDR3 residues: CASSALGGGSYNEQFF. CDR3 nucleotide sequence: TGTGCCAGCAGCGCACTCGGGGGGGGCTCCTACAATGAGCAGTTCTTC.

The chain combines TRBV19 with TRBJ2-4; D remains unclear. The length of the CDR3 is 16 residues. Trimming cost V 5 bases and J 0 bases, with 14 bases left between them. CDR1 LNHDA and CDR2 SQIVND come from the germline V gene (reference sequence). CDR3 amino acids: CASSSSSRVAKNIQYF. In nucleotides, the CDR3 is TGTGCCAGTAGTTCCTCTTCCCGGGTAGCCAAAAACATTCAGTACTTC.

The chain carries TRBV14 and TRBJ2-7; 12 bases line up with TRBD1. Germline V gene lookup returns CDR1 SGHDN and CDR2 FVKESK. The CDR3 totals 16 residues. The J segment lost 4 bases and the V segment lost 4 bases, leaving 8 bases of the junction unmatched. This CDR3 reads CASSPMGQGAVYEQYF. As DNA, the CDR3 is TGTGCCAGCAGCCCGATGGGACAGGGGGCAGTATACGAGCAGTACTTC.

The chain combines TRBV18 with TRBJ2-5; 10 bases map to TRBD1. Germline CDR1 and CDR2: KGHSH and LQKENI. The CDR3 is 14 residues long. V trimming: 3 bases; J trimming: 6 bases; junction bases outside the gene matches: 4. CDR3 bases: TGTGCCAGCTCACCGACAGGGGGCGGGAAGACCCAGTACTTC. Its translation is CASSPTGGGKTQYF.

This clone was recorded once. J is TRBJ1-2 and V is TRBV6-5; unclear D gene. This CDR3 has 11 amino acids. The V end lost 6 bases, the J end lost 12 bases, and 14 bases lay between the germline ends. Germline V gene sequence: CDR1 MNHEY, CDR2 SVGAGI. The CDR3 is CASSRTDKNTF. CDR3 in DNA: TGTGCCAGCAGCCGCACCGACAAAAACACCTTC.

This chain joins TRBV27 and TRBJ1-4; 9 positions agree with TRBD1. Germline values: CDR1 MNHEY, CDR2 SMNVEV (reference sequence). The V segment lost 5 bases and the J segment 0 bases; nucleotides outside the gene matches: 7. The CDR3 covers 17 residues. The CDR3, as DNA: TGTGCCAGCAGTGTGGACAGGGGAAGCTCAACTAATGAAAAACTGTTTTTT. Encoded protein: CASSVDRGSSTNEKLFF.

CDR3 nucleotide sequence: TGTGCCACCAGTGAGAGTCACGGGAACACTGAAGCTTTCTTT. It translates to CATSESHGNTEAFF. The rearrangement links TRBV24-1 to TRBJ1-1; D is unclear. Germline V gives CDR1 KGHDR, CDR2 SFDVKD. The V and J ends lost 4 bases and 1 base respectively, with 9 bases between them. The CDR3 sequence is 14 residues long.

This chain uses TRBV4-1 with TRBJ2-1, with 10 nucleotides matching TRBD2. Per germline, CDR1 MGHRA and CDR2 YSYEKL. J lost 8 bases, V lost 7 bases, and 14 bases had no gene match. The CDR3 contains 16 residues. The CDR3 spells CASTLGHSGGAHEQFF. CDR3 nucleotide sequence: TGCGCCAGCACCCTGGGGCACAGCGGGGGGGCCCATGAGCAGTTCTTC.

This chain connects TRBV9 to TRBJ2-7; D possibly corresponds to TRBD1 (6 bases). Germline V gives CDR1 SGDLS, CDR2 YYNGEE. The CDR3 runs to 15 residues. Trimming took off 3 bases at V and 2 bases at J, with 15 bases between the two ends. The CDR3 reads CASSAGAGLAYEQYF. The CDR3 coding sequence is TGTGCCAGCAGCGCAGGGGCGGGTCTTGCCTACGAGCAGTACTTC.

This clone was observed a few times. The chain combines TRBV9 with TRBJ2-7; 9 positions agree with TRBD1. There are 15 residues in the CDR3. The V gene's germline CDR1 is SGDLS and CDR2 YYNGEE. With 0 bases clipped from V and 5 bases from J, the junction kept 6 bases outside the gene matches. The chain's CDR3 is CASSVEGTGFDEQYF. CDR3 nucleotide sequence: TGTGCCAGCAGCGTAGAAGGGACAGGGTTCGACGAGCAGTACTTC.

The chain uses TRBV19 and TRBJ2-3; 7 bases agree with TRBD2. There are 13 residues in the CDR3. Trimming at V came to 7 bases and at J to 1 base, leaving 2 bases not matched to a gene. CDR1 is LNHDA, CDR2 SQIVND, per germline (reference sequence). The CDR3 DNA reads as TGTGCCAGTACTGCGGGGGGCACAGATACGCAGTATTTT. This codes for CASTAGGTDTQYF.

V and J are TRBV30 and TRBJ2-7; D is ambiguous. The CDR3 length is 15 residues. The V and J ends lost 0 bases and 2 bases respectively, with 14 bases between them. CDR1 is GTSNPN, CDR2 SVGIG, per germline (reference sequence). For the CDR3, the DNA is TGTGCCTGGAGTGTAGGTGGTTGGCAGGCCTACGAGCAGTACTTC. This gives the protein CAWSVGGWQAYEQYF.

The CDR3 here is CATSGDRGLETQYF. In nucleotides, the CDR3 is TGTGCCACCAGCGGGGACAGGGGGTTGGAGACCCAGTACTTC. This sequence joins TRBV15 and TRBJ2-5, with 11 bases that match TRBD1. The J segment lost 5 bases and the V segment lost 5 bases, leaving 4 bases of the junction unmatched. The length of the CDR3 is 14 residues. CDR1 is LNHNV, CDR2 YYDKDF, per germline (reference sequence).

The chain has TRBV24-1 and TRBJ2-1, with TRBD1 identical over 7 bases. The germline gives CDR1 KGHDR, CDR2 SFDVKD. V lost 3 bases to trimming and J lost 0 bases; unmatched junction nucleotides: 10. The CDR3 runs 18 residues. For the CDR3, the DNA is TGTGCCACCAGTGATCACAGGGGACAGATCGACTCCTACAATGAGCAGTTCTTC. Protein: CATSDHRGQIDSYNEQFF.